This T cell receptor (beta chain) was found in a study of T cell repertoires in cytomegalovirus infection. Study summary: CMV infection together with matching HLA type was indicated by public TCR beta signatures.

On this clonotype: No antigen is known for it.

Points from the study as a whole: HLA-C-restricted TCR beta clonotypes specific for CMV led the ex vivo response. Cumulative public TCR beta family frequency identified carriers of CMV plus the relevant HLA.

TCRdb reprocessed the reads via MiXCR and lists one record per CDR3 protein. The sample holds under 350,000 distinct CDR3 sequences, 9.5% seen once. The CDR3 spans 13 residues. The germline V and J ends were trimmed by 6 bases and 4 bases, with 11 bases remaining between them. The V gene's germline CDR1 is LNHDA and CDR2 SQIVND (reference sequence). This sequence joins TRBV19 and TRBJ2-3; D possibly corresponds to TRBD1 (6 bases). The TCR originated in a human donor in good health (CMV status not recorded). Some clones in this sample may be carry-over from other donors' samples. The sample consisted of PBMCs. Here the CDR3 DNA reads TGTGCCAGTAGGGAACAGGGTTCAGATACGCAGTATTTT. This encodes CASREQGSDTQYF.